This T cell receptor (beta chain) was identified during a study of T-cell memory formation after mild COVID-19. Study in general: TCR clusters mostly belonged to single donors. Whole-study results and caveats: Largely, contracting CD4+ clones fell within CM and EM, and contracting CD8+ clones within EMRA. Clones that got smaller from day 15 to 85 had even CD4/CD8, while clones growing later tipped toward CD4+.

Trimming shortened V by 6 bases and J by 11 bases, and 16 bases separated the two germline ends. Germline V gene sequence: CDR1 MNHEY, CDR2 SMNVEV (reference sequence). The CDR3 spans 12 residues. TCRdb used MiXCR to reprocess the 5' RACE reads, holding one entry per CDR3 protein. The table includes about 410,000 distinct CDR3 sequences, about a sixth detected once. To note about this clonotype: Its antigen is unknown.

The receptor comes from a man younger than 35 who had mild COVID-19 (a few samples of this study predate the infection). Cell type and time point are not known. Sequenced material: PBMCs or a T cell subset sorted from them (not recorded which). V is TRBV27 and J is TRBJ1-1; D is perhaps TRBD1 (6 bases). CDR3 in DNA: TGTGCCAGCAGCCCCGAGGGGGGGCATGCTTTCTTT. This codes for CASSPEGGHAFF.